The clone carrying this T cell receptor (beta chain) was counted only a few times. The CDR3 runs to 16 residues. Germline assignment: CDR1 LNHDA and CDR2 SQIVND (reference sequence). Trimming took 3 bases from V and 0 from J; bases not matched to a gene: 3. TCRdb fed the RT-PCR reads into MiXCR, producing one record per CDR3 protein. The sample contains fewer than 600,000 distinct CDR3 sequences, under 8.5% of which appear only once. This entry belongs to a study of response to subunit inactivated influenza vaccine. The receptor was derived from a man in his fifties or sixties who received an inactivated influenza vaccine. V is TRBV19 and J is TRBJ2-3; 10 nucleotides match TRBD1. Sequenced material: PBMCs from blood, taken approximately 25 months after vaccination. The CDR3 sequence: CASSMGQGRSTDTQYF. CDR3 DNA: TGTGCCAGTAGTATGGGACAGGGGCGCAGCACAGATACGCAGTATTTT.